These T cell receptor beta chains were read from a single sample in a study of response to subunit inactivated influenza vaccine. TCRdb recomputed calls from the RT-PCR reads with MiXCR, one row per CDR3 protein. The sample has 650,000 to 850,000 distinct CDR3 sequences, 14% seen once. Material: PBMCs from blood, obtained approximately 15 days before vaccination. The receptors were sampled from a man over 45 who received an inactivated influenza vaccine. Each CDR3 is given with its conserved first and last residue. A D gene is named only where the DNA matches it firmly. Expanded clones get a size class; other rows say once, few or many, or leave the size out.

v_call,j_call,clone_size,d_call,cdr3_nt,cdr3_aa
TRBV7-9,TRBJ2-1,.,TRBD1,TGTGCCAGCAGCCGACCGGGGACAGCAGCCCCCGAGAGTGAGCAGTTCTTC,CASSRPGTAAPESEQFF
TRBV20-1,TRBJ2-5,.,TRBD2,TGCAGTGCTAGAGATCTGACTAGCGGGAGTATTGGGAGGACCCAGTACTTC,CSARDLTSGSIGRTQYF
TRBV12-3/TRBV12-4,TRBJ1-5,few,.,TGTGCCAGCAGTTTTCGCCCTATTGGGATAAATCAGCCCCAGCATTTT,CASSFRPIGINQPQHF
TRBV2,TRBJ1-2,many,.,TGTGCCAGCAGTGAGTTAAACCCGGGATTCTTCCCCTCATACACCTTC,CASSELNPGFFPSYTF
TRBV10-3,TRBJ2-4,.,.,TGTGCCATCAGTGACGGAGCCAAAAACATTCAGTACTTC,CAISDGAKNIQYF
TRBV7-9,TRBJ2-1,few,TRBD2,TGTGCCAGCAGCGACAGGGCTAGCGGGATGTTTGAGCAGTTCTTC,CASSDRASGMFEQFF
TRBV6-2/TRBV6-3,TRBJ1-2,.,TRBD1,TGTGCCAGCAGTTATAAACGAGGACAGGGGCCCGATGGCTACACCTTC,CASSYKRGQGPDGYTF
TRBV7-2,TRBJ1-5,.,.,TGTGCCAGCAGCTCAGTAATCAATCAGCCCCAGCATTTT,CASSSVINQPQHF
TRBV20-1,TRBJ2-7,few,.,TGCAGTGCTTCTCCCCGGGTCAATTCTCCCCACGAGCAGTACTTC,CSASPRVNSPHEQYF
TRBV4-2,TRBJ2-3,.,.,TGTGCCAGCAGCCAACGGGACTCCAGCACAGATACGCAGTATTTT,CASSQRDSSTDTQYF
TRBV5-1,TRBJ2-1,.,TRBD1,TGCGCCAGCAGCCCGCTGTCGAGGGTACAGGGGGCGAATGAGCAGTTCTTC,CASSPLSRVQGANEQFF
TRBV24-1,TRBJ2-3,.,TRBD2,TGTGCCACCAGTGATTTTGGGGGGGGAAGCACAGATACGCAGTATTTT,CATSDFGGGSTDTQYF
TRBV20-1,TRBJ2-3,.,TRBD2,TGCAGTGCTAGCACCCCAGCGGGAGGGACAGATACGCAGTATTTT,CSASTPAGGTDTQYF
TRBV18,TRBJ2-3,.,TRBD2,TGTGCCAGCTCCGTAGCGGGAGATAGTGCAGATACGCAGTATTTT,CASSVAGDSADTQYF
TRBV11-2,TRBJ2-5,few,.,TGTGCCAGCAGCTCTACTTTAGTGGGGAGAGGGCAACAAGAGACCCAGTACTTC,CASSSTLVGRGQQETQYF
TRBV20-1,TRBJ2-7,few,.,TGCAGTGCTAGAATACAAAGCCCGGGTGACGAGCAGTACTTC,CSARIQSPGDEQYF
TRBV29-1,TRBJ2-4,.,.,TGCAGCGTTGAAGGGACGGGAAGAGACATTCAGTACTTC,CSVEGTGRDIQYF
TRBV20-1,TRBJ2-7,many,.,TGCAGTGCCATGAATACGGCGACCTACGAGCAGTACTTC,CSAMNTATYEQYF
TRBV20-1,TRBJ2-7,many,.,TGCAGTGCGACATCGATCGAGTCGCCTTACGAGCAGTACTTC,CSATSIESPYEQYF
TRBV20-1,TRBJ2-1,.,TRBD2,TGCAGTGCTGTTAGCGGGGACACCTACAATGAGCAGTTCTTC,CSAVSGDTYNEQFF
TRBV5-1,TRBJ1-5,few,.,TGCGCCAGCAGCTTGCACCTCAATCAGCCCCAGCATTTT,CASSLHLNQPQHF
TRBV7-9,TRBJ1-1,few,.,TGTGCCAGCAGCTCTCAGGGCCTTCCGGAAGCTTTCTTT,CASSSQGLPEAFF
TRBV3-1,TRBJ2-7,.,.,TGTGCCAGCAGCCAAGCCTCCAGCGAGCAGTACTTC,CASSQASSEQYF
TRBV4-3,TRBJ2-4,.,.,TGCGCCAGCAGCCAAGAATGGACCCTCCTTGGCAAAAACATTCAGTACTTC,CASSQEWTLLGKNIQYF
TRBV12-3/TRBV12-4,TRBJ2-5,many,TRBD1,TGTGCCAGCAGCCCTGACAGGGTAAAAGAGACCCAGTACTTC,CASSPDRVKETQYF
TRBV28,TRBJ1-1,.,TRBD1,TGTGCCAGCAGTTCCTACCCAGGGGGGAACACTGAAGCTTTCTTT,CASSSYPGGNTEAFF
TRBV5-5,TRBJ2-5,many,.,TGTGCCAGCAGCCCCCATCAGCGGACCGGAGAGACCCAGTACTTC,CASSPHQRTGETQYF
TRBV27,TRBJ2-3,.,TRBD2,TGTGCCAGCAGTTTAGCGGGAGTGCAGGGCACAGATACGCAGTATTTT,CASSLAGVQGTDTQYF